Sequencing of this TCR beta chain was carried out in a study of early T cells in non-severe SARS-CoV-2 infection (dated by TCRdb to the early 2020s). Study-wide context: Bulk RNA from unsorted whole blood was used for TCR sequencing, so alpha and beta chains could not be paired. Overall results and qualifications from the work: Matching against VDJdb was skewed toward anti-spike CD8 responses, likely underestimated virus-specific expansions, and missed private and CD4 specificities.

The library was produced with 5' RACE. Sequencing used a NextSeq 500. In the TCR library protocol, unique molecular identifiers were attached to individual cDNA molecules to correct for PCR bias and sequencing error. Both TCR alpha and beta chains were sequenced, and tight co-correlation was observed between alpha and beta sequence abundances in each sample. The published analysis was carried out like this. Decombinator V4 was used to annotate the V gene, J gene and CDR3 of the TCR sequences. Expanded TCRs were defined as changing significantly between any two time points under a Poisson model with p below 0.0001. Abundances of TCRs were expressed as counts per million after normalisation to the total number of TCRs sequenced in each sample. TRAV1-2 paired with TRAJ12, TRAJ20 or TRAJ33 defined MAIT TCRs, while TRAV10 paired with TRAJ18 defined iNKT TCRs. VDJdb, accessed 1 November 2021, was searched for CMV, EBV and SARS-CoV-2 annotated TCRs, excluding TCRs annotated for multiple antigens. In TCRdb, the public reads were trimmed at Q25 with fastp and aligned with MiXCR, with productive beta chains retained. Every entry covers one CDR3 protein and lists the most common genes and DNA from its rows. In this record, the V and J calls reflect TCRdb's handling and not the investigators' own analysis. The sample table holds tens of thousands of distinct CDR3 sequences, of which approximately 10% were seen once. 6.5% of the sample is in the top ten clones.

The study was a case-control design nested within a healthcare worker cohort in London, UK, with weekly nasopharyngeal swab PCR tests and blood sampling. Healthcare workers were recruited during the week of the UK lockdown, between 23 and 31 March 2020, and followed weekly for up to about 15 weeks. Concerning this clonotype: Its antigen remains unidentified. No much larger clonotype is one base removed from it; base qualities were not supplied.

V and J are truncated by 3 bases and 1 base respectively, leaving an intervening sequence of 7 bases. From the cysteine up to the phenylalanine, the CDR3 has a length of 13 residues. Here the CDR3 DNA is all that survives: 39 bases in frame from base 1. From a lookup of the germline V gene (reference sequence), CDR1 and CDR2 are GTSNPN and SVGIG. The sequencing sample was made of whole blood. This TCR was recovered from an adult who was a healthcare worker with PCR-confirmed SARS-CoV-2 infection or an uninfected control (not recorded which). The rearrangement combines TRBV30 with TRBJ1-3; the D gene remains uncertain. Read as DNA, the sequence is TGTGCCTGGAGGGGTGTATCTGGAAACACCATATATTTT. Translation gives CAWRGVSGNTIYF.